This TCR beta chain was observed in a study of tissue T cells after allogeneic stem cell transplantation. Study-wide findings and caveats: Anatomically similar tissues had similar TCR repertoires within each patient. In patients and mice, blood and spleen missed much of tissue repertoire.

Repertoires were generated with immunoSEQ multiplex PCR, while TCRdb's copy carries only in-frame clones and drops some. The sample shows fewer than 30,000 clones, less than 75% of them seen only once. This clone has just a few counts. Its target is unknown. Trimming cost V 2 bases and J 2 bases; bases outside gene matches: 8. The CDR3 is 17 residues long. Germline lookup yields CDR1 KGHSH and CDR2 LQKENI. The TCR sequence derives from a female donor of 60 years or more with lung cancer. Sequences were derived from tissue from the ileum, sampled at autopsy. This chain connects TRBV18 to TRBJ1-2, with TRBD1 matching 10 bases. The CDR3 loop is CASSPRTGGQGNYGYTF. The CDR3 region has the DNA TGTGCCAGCTCACCAAGGACAGGGGGACAAGGCAACTATGGCTACACCTTC.